The next 10 T cell receptor beta chains were all read from a single sample in a study of shared clonotypes between healthy human individuals. TCRdb's copy holds only in-frame clones and misses some; the assay was immunoSEQ multiplex PCR. The sample has 550,000 to 750,000 clones; about 91% are singletons. Terminally differentiated effector memory CD45RA+ cells were left out of the naive CD8 fraction, which was CD45RO-negative and positively selected for CCR7. Sequencing was done on a sample of naive CD8+ T cells sorted from blood. Every receptor here comes from a man aged 30 to 45 in good health.

The CDR3 DNA sequence: TGTGCCAGCAGTGGTCAGGGAGGCAATCAGCCCCAGCATTTT. Translation: CASSGQGGNQPQHF. V usage is TRBV25-1 and J usage is TRBJ1-5; maybe TRBD1 (5 bases). CDR1 and CDR2 (germline): MGHDK, SYGVNS. The V gene lost 4 bases and the J gene lost 2 bases, with 9 bases spanning the gap. This CDR3 comprises 14 residues.

CDR3 nucleotides: TGCGCCAGCAGTGAGTGGGGGACTAGCGGGCTAAACGAGCAGTACTTC. Translating it yields CASSEWGTSGLNEQYF. The V and J genes are TRBV10-2 and TRBJ2-7, with TRBD2 matching 12 bases. CDR3 size: 16 residues. The germline V gene encodes CDR1 WSHSY and CDR2 SAAADI. V shed 1 base and J 5 bases; nucleotides not matched to a gene: 6.

This rearrangement joins TRBV11-2 to TRBJ2-4, with TRBD1 matching 7 bases. CDR1 SGHAT and CDR2 FQNNGV come from the germline V gene. With 5 bases clipped from V and 3 bases from J, the junction kept 10 bases outside the gene matches. The CDR3 covers 16 residues. CDR3 in amino acids: CASSPTPGTDKNIQYF. CDR3 DNA sequence: TGTGCCAGCAGCCCCACCCCCGGGACAGACAAAAACATTCAGTACTTC.

The chain recombines TRBV27 with TRBJ2-1; D is perhaps TRBD1 or TRBD2 (7 bases each). This CDR3 contains 16 residues. Germline CDR1 is MNHEY and CDR2 is SMNVEV (reference sequence). V lost 5 bases and J 4 bases, leaving 18 bases between the germline ends. CDR3 DNA sequence: TGTGCCAGCAGTCAACGAGGGGGCGGGGGATACAATGAGCAGTTCTTC. Its translation is CASSQRGGGGYNEQFF.

The V gene is TRBV11-2, the J gene TRBJ2-7; 13 nucleotides agree with TRBD2. Losses at the gene ends were 1 base for V and 0 bases for J; bases not matched to a gene: 3. Germline lookup yields CDR1 SGHAT and CDR2 FQNNGV. This CDR3 region has 17 residues. The DNA for the CDR3 is TGTGCCAGCAGCTTAGGAGGACTAGCGGGAGACTCCTACGAGCAGTACTTC. Protein: CASSLGGLAGDSYEQYF.

CDR3 DNA sequence: TGTGCCAGCAGCTTAGCGTTGCGGCTAGCGGGAGGTGAGCAGTTCTTC. It yields the protein CASSLALRLAGGEQFF. This chain uses TRBV7-2 with TRBJ2-1, with TRBD2 matching over 11 bases. CDR3 size: 16 residues. Germline V gene lookup returns CDR1 SGHTA and CDR2 FQGNSA. The junction had 7 bases not matched to a gene; V was cut back by 0 bases and J by 9 bases. Combining the CDR3 with reference TRBV7-2 and TRBJ2-1 gives the whole variable domain GAGVSQSPSNKVTEKGKDVELRCDPISGHTALYWYRQSLGQGLEFLIYFQGNSAPDKSGLPSDRFSAERTGGSVSTLTIQRTQQEDSAVYLCASSLALRLAGGEQFFGPGTRLTVL.

CDR3 protein: CASSVVPSGNANTGELFF. The CDR3 DNA reads as TGCGCCAGCAGCGTAGTCCCTAGCGGGAATGCGAACACCGGGGAGCTGTTTTTT. The chain recombines TRBV4-1 with TRBJ2-2, with 9 bases lining up with TRBD2. The junction had 10 bases not matched to a gene; V was cut back by 5 bases and J by 0 bases. The CDR3 is made up of 18 amino acids. CDR1 MGHRA and CDR2 YSYEKL come from the germline V gene.

Details on this clone: Other DNA sequences in this specimen translate into the identical CDR3. This chain uses TRBV7-9 with TRBJ2-2; D not certain. CDR1 is SEHNR, CDR2 FQNEAQ, per germline (reference sequence). The CDR3 contains 17 residues. Deletions cut 4 bases from V and 3 bases from J, with 18 bases between. The CDR3 sequence: CASSSPKVTGHTGELFF. The CDR3 coding sequence is TGTGCCAGCAGCTCTCCCAAGGTGACGGGTCACACCGGGGAGCTGTTTTTT.

The gene calls are TRBV9 and TRBJ2-7; TRBD2 is a possible D gene (6 bases). The germline V gene encodes CDR1 SGDLS and CDR2 YYNGEE. Trimming took off 4 bases at V and 5 bases at J, with 19 bases between the two ends. The CDR3 totals 15 residues. CDR3 sequence: CASSIGDFIRDEQYF. As DNA, the CDR3 is TGTGCCAGCAGCATTGGGGACTTTATCAGGGACGAGCAGTACTTC.

V gene TRBV6-4 combines with J gene TRBJ2-3; D unclear. In germline, CDR1 is MRHNA, CDR2 SNTAGT. With 1 base removed from V and 2 bases from J, the gap between germline ends came to 1 base. The CDR3 is made up of 12 amino acids. The CDR3 region has the DNA TGTGCCAGCAGTGACTTCACAGATACGCAGTATTTT. It encodes CASSDFTDTQYF.